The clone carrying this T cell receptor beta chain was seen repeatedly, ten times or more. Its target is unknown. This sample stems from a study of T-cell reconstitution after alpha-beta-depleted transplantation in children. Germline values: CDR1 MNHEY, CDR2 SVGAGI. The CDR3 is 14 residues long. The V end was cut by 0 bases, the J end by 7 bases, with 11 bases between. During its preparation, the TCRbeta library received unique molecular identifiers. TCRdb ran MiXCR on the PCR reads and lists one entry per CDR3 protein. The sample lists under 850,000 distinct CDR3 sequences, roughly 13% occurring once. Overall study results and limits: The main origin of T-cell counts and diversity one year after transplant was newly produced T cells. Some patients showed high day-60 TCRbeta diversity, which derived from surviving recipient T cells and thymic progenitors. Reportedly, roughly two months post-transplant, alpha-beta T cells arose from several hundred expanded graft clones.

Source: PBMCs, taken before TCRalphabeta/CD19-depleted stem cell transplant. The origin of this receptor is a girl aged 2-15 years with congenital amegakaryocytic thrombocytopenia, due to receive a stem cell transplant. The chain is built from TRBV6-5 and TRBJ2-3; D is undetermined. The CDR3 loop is CASSYSGPTYTQYF. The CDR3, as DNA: TGTGCCAGCAGTTACTCGGGTCCTACGTATACGCAGTATTTT.